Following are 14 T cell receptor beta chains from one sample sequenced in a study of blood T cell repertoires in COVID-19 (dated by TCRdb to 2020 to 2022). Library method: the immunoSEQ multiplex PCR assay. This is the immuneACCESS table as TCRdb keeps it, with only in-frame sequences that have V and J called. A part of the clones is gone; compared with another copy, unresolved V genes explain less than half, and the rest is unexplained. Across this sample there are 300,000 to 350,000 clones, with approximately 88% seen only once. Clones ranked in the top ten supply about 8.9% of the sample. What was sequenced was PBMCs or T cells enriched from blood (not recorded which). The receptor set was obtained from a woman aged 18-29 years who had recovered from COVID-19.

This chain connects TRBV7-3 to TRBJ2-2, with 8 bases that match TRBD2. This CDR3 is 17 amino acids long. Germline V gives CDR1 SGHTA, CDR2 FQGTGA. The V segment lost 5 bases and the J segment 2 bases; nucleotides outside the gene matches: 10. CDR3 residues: CASSRSGGAPNTGELFF. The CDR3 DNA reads TGTGCCAGCAGCCGATCCGGGGGGGCCCCTAACACCGGGGAGCTGTTTTTT.

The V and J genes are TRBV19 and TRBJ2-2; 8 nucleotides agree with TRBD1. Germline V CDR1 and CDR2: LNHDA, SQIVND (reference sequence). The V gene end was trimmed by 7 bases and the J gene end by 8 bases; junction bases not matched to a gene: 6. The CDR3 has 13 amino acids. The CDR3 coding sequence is TGTGCCAGTAAGGGCAGGGGGCTGGGGGAGCTGTTTTTT. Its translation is CASKGRGLGELFF.

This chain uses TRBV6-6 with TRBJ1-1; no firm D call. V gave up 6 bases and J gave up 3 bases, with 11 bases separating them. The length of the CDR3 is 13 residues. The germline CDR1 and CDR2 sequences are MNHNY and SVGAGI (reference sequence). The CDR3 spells CASSSELDTEAFF. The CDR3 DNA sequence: TGTGCCAGCAGCTCCGAATTAGACACTGAAGCTTTCTTT.

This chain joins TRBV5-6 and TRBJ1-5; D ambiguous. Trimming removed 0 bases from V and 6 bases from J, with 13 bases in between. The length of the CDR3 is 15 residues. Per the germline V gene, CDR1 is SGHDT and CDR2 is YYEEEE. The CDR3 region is CASSLGPGLGQPQHF. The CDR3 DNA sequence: TGTGCCAGCAGCTTGGGTCCGGGGTTGGGTCAGCCCCAGCATTTT.

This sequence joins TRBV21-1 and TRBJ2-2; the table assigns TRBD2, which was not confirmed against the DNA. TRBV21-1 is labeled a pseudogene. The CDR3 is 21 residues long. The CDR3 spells CASSEGPGTSGSNLHTGELFF. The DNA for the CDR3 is TGTGCCAGCAGCGAAGGCCCTGGGACTAGCGGGAGCAACCTCCACACCGGGGAGCTGTTTTTT.

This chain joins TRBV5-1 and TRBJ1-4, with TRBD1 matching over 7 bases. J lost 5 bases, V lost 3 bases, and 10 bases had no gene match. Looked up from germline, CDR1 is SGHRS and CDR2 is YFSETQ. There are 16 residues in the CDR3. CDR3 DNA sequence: TGCGCCAGCAGCTATTCTCCGGGACAGCCGAATGAAAAACTGTTTTTT. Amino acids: CASSYSPGQPNEKLFF.

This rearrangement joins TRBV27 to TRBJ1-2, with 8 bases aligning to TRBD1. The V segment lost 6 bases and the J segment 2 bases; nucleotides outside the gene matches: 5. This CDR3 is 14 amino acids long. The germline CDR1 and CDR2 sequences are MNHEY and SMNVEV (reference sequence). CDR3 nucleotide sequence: TGTGCCAGCAGATCGACAGGGGCGAACTATGGCTACACCTTC. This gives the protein CASRSTGANYGYTF.

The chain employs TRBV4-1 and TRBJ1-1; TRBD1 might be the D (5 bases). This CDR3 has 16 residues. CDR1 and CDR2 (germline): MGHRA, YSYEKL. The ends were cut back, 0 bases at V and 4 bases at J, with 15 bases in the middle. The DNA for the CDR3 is TGCGCCAGCAGCCAAGACGGGCGGGGGACCGGCACTGAAGCTTTCTTT. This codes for CASSQDGRGTGTEAFF.

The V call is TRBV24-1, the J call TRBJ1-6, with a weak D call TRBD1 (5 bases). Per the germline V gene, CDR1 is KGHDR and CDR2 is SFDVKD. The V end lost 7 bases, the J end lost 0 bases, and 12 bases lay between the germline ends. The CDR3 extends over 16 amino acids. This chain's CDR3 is CATSAGGISYNSPLHF. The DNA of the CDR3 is TGTGCCACCAGCGCCGGGGGGATCTCCTATAATTCACCCCTCCACTTT.

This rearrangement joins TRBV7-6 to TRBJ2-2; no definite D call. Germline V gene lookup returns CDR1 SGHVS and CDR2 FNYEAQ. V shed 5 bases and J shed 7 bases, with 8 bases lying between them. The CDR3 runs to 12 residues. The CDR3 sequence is CASSQVVGELFF. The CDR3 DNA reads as TGTGCCAGCAGCCAGGTGGTCGGGGAGCTGTTTTTT.

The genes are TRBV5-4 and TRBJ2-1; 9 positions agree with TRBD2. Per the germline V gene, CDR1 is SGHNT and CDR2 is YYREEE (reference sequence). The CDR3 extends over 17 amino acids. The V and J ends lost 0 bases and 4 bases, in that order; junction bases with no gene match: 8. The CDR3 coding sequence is TGTGCCAGCAGCTTGGAGCGCGGGAGGGAAACATACAATGAGCAGTTCTTC. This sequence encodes CASSLERGRETYNEQFF. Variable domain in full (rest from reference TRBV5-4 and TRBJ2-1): ETGVTQSPTHLIKTRGQQVTLRCSSQSGHNTVSWYQQALGQGPQFIFQYYREEENGRGNFPPRFSGLQFPNYSSELNVNALELDDSALYLCASSLERGRETYNEQFFGPGTRLTVL.

This chain's CDR3 is CASSLRLAGGPETQYF. The CDR3 DNA is TGTGCCAGCAGCTTAAGGCTAGCGGGGGGGCCAGAGACCCAGTACTTC. The chain couples TRBV7-3 to TRBJ2-5; 12 bases fit TRBD2. The junction had 4 bases not matched to a gene; V was cut back by 1 base and J by 4 bases. This CDR3 region has 16 residues. Germline V gene lookup returns CDR1 SGHTA and CDR2 FQGTGA.

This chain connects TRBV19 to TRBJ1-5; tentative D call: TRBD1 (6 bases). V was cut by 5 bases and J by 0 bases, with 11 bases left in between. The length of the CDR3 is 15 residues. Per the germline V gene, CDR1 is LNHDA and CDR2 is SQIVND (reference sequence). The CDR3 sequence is CASSPGTRSNQPQHF. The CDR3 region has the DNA TGTGCCAGTAGTCCCGGGACACGTAGCAATCAGCCCCAGCATTTT.

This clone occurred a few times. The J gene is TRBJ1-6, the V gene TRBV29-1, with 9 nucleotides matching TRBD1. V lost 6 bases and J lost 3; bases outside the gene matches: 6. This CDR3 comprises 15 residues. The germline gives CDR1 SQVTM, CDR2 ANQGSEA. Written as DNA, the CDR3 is TGCAGCGTACGGACAGGGGATCGCTATAATTCACCCCTCCACTTT. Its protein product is CSVRTGDRYNSPLHF.